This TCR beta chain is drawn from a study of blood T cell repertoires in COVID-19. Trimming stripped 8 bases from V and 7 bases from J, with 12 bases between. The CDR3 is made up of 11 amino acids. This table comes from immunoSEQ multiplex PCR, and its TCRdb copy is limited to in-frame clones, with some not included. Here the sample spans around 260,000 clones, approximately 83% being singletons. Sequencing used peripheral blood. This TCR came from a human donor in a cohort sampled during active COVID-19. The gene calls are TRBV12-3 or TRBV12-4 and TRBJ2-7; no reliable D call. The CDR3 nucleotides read TGTGCCAGCTCTAACTACGGAGAGCAGTACTTC. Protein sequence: CASSNYGEQYF.